This T cell receptor (beta chain) was observed in a study of response to subunit inactivated influenza vaccine. TCRdb called the RT-PCR reads again in MiXCR, with one record for every CDR3 protein. Here the sample spans 650,000 to 800,000 distinct CDR3 sequences, roughly 14% being singletons. The CDR3 runs 15 residues. Losses at the gene ends were 0 bases for V and 8 bases for J; bases not matched to a gene: 7. Looked up from germline, CDR1 is SEHNR and CDR2 is FQNEAQ (reference sequence). The sequenced sample was PBMCs from blood, obtained 14 to 15 days before vaccination. The J gene is TRBJ2-1, the V gene TRBV7-9; 7 bases are a match to TRBD2. This sequence was found in a man aged 45 to 65 who received an inactivated influenza vaccine. In DNA, the CDR3 is TGTGCCAGCAGCTTAGCGGCGGGAGCGATCGATGAGCAGTTCTTC. This codes for CASSLAAGAIDEQFF.